The 14 T cell receptor beta chains in this list originate from one sample, sequenced in a study of blood T cells in healthy people across ages. For the second PCR, which ran for about 7 to 12 cycles, a sample-barcoded 5' primer and a J-beta primer mix were used. TCRdb analysed the 5' RACE reads with MiXCR anew, one entry per CDR3 protein. Here the sample spans hundreds of thousands of distinct CDR3 sequences, roughly three fifths being singletons. The sample consisted of blood. These receptors were taken from a man aged 55 to 70 in good health.

This rearrangement joins TRBV29-1 to TRBJ2-1, with 8 nucleotides matching TRBD1. The length of the CDR3 is 16 residues. V was clipped by 0 bases and J by 7 bases; unmatched bases: 11. Germline-derived CDR1 and CDR2 are SQVTM and ANQGSEA. CDR3 amino acids: CSVEDLRQGARNEQFF. CDR3 in DNA: TGCAGCGTTGAAGATCTTCGGCAGGGGGCGAGGAATGAGCAGTTCTTC.

This chain connects TRBV7-9 to TRBJ2-4; D perhaps matches TRBD2 (5 bases). The germline CDR1 and CDR2 sequences are SEHNR and FQNEAQ (reference sequence). This CDR3 region has 16 residues. V lost 5 bases, J lost 0 bases, and 14 bases lay in between. CDR3 sequence reads: CASSPPAGGAKNIQYF. In nucleotides, the CDR3 is TGTGCCAGCAGCCCCCCGGCGGGCGGAGCCAAAAACATTCAGTACTTC. Looking up the rest from reference TRBV7-9 and TRBJ2-4 gives the full variable domain: DTGVSQNPRHKITKRGQNVTFRCDPISEHNRLYWYRQTLGQGPEFLTYFQNEAQLEKSRLLSDRFSAERPKGSFSTLEIQRTEQGDSAMYLCASSPPAGGAKNIQYFGAGTRLSVL.

The chain is built from TRBV20-1 and TRBJ2-5; 9 bases are a match to TRBD2. This CDR3 has 13 amino acids. Trimming cost V 5 bases and J 5 bases; bases outside gene matches: 6. Germline lookup yields CDR1 DFQATT and CDR2 SNEGSKA (reference sequence). The CDR3 nucleotides are TGCAGTGCTCCCAACAGCGGGGGGGAGACCCAGTACTTC. Translating gives CSAPNSGGETQYF.

The chain recombines TRBV20-1 with TRBJ2-1, with 11 bases fitting TRBD2. Unmatched junction bases numbered 25, after V lost 6 bases and J lost 6 bases. CDR3 length: 20 residues. Germline loops: CDR1 DFQATT, CDR2 SNEGSKA (reference sequence). CDR3: CSAHLETGVFSLAGGNEQFF. The CDR3 DNA sequence: TGCAGTGCCCACCTAGAGACAGGGGTTTTTAGTCTAGCGGGGGGCAATGAGCAGTTCTTC.

This clonotype was seen many times. J is TRBJ1-6 and V is TRBV7-6; 7 bases match TRBD1. Germline V lookup: CDR1 SGHVS, CDR2 FNYEAQ. Losses at the gene ends were 1 base for V and 9 bases for J; bases not matched to a gene: 3. The CDR3 is 14 amino acids. The CDR3 spells CASSLGQGSSPLHF. CDR3 in DNA: TGTGCCAGCAGCTTAGGACAGGGTAGTTCACCCCTCCACTTT.

The CDR3 loop is CSVEFGGGYTF. The CDR3 DNA follows: TGCAGCGTTGAATTCGGGGGAGGCTACACCTTC. V is TRBV29-1 and J is TRBJ1-2; a weak D match, TRBD1 (5 bases). The CDR3 is 11 amino acids. V was clipped by 2 bases and J by 8 bases, with 9 bases between them. Germline V CDR1 and CDR2: SQVTM, ANQGSEA.

The chain links TRBV20-1 to TRBJ1-2; TRBD1 matches at 8 bases. The CDR3 extends over 15 amino acids. V shed 5 bases, J shed 0 bases, and the junction held 8 bases outside the gene matches. The germline CDR1 and CDR2 sequences are DFQATT and SNEGSKA (reference sequence). Written as DNA, the CDR3 is TGCAGTGCTCAGGGGGCTGCGAGGGCTAACTATGGCTACACCTTC. This sequence encodes CSAQGAARANYGYTF.

This CDR3 reads CASSKWEGALETQYF. CDR3 nucleotides: TGTGCCAGCAGCAAATGGGAAGGGGCCCTAGAGACCCAGTACTTC. The rearrangement uses TRBV21-1 and TRBJ2-5; the tabulated D call, TRBD1, remains unverified against the DNA. TRBV21-1 counts as a pseudogene. The CDR3 spans 15 residues.

V and J are TRBV4-1 and TRBJ1-2, with a possible D match to TRBD1 (6 bases). This CDR3 is 14 amino acids long. Trimming stripped 2 bases from V and 6 bases from J, with 13 bases between. Germline lookup yields CDR1 MGHRA and CDR2 YSYEKL. The CDR3 here is CASSQPGQPHGYTF. CDR3 in DNA: TGCGCCAGCAGCCAACCTGGACAGCCCCATGGCTACACCTTC.

The genes are TRBV3-1 and TRBJ2-5, with 8 nucleotides matching TRBD2. This CDR3 has 15 residues. The junction had 7 bases not matched to a gene; V was cut back by 2 bases and J by 5 bases. Germline CDR1 LGHDT, CDR2 YNNKEL (reference sequence). CDR3 DNA: TGTGCCAGCAGCCAAAACGGGGGGGCCGGTGAGACCCAGTACTTC. Encoded protein: CASSQNGGAGETQYF.

V is TRBV20-1 and J is TRBJ2-1; 10 nucleotides align to TRBD2. V shed 3 bases and J 6 bases; nucleotides not matched to a gene: 8. From germline, CDR1 is DFQATT and CDR2 SNEGSKA (reference sequence). The CDR3 covers 15 residues. CDR3 sequence: CSASWSSGGPNEQFF. The CDR3 DNA reads as TGCAGTGCTAGTTGGTCTAGCGGGGGCCCCAATGAGCAGTTCTTC.

As DNA, the CDR3 is TGCAGTGCTAGAGAAACCCCTTACAATGAGCAGTTCTTC. It is translated as CSARETPYNEQFF. V gene TRBV20-1 combines with J gene TRBJ2-1; D is undetermined. The CDR3 has 13 amino acids. V lost 0 bases to trimming and J lost 4 bases, with 7 bases between them. Germline V gives CDR1 DFQATT, CDR2 SNEGSKA (reference sequence).

This clonotype was seen a handful of times. The chain is built from TRBV5-1 and TRBJ1-2; 10 bases fit TRBD1. This CDR3 has 16 amino acids. The V segment lost 5 bases and the J segment 4 bases; nucleotides outside the gene matches: 11. From germline, CDR1 is SGHRS and CDR2 YFSETQ. The CDR3 here is CASSPSPGQGIYGYTF. The CDR3 DNA sequence: TGCGCCAGCAGTCCTAGCCCGGGACAGGGGATCTATGGCTACACCTTC.

The chain employs TRBV7-9 and TRBJ2-7; D may match TRBD1 or TRBD2 (5 bases each). CDR1 SEHNR and CDR2 FQNEAQ come from the germline V gene (reference sequence). This CDR3 contains 14 residues. V shed 5 bases and J shed 4 bases, with 15 bases lying between them. CDR3 bases: TGTGCCAGCAGCCCTGGGACGGTTCTTTACGAGCAGTACTTC. Translated, it gives CASSPGTVLYEQYF.